This TCR beta chain originates from a study of blood T cell repertoires in COVID-19. Trimming pared 5 bases from V and 7 bases from J, leaving 18 bases between. CDR1 SGHTA and CDR2 FQGNSA come from the germline V gene. The CDR3 consists of 15 residues. This clone occurred a few times. Individuals drawn from around 25 US areas were about 18 to 89 years old. The protocol was immunoSEQ multiplex PCR, while the TCRdb copy is restricted to in-frame clones and leaves out a portion. The sample has 250,000 to 300,000 clones, 65% to 85% seen once. The source of this sequence is a man aged 50 to 59 who had recovered from COVID-19. The chain is built from TRBV7-2 and TRBJ1-5; D is perhaps TRBD1 (5 bases). The sequenced material came from PBMCs or T cells enriched from blood (not recorded which). CDR3 sequence reads: CASSTTGLGRQPQHF. As DNA, the CDR3 is TGTGCCAGCAGCACCACAGGCCTCGGGCGCCAGCCCCAGCATTTT.